The following is a TCR beta chain sequence with its context. Its antigen is not known. The entry originates in a study of monozygotic twins with inflammatory bowel disease. This CDR3 spans 15 amino acids. Germline CDR1 is MGHRA and CDR2 is YSYEKL. The UMIs contained a 6-nucleotide sample barcode. They were added by template switching during cDNA synthesis. Each of TCRalpha and TCRbeta cDNA went through two nested PCRs, lasting approximately 16 and 9 cycles. TCRdb reprocessed the 5' RACE reads and keeps a single row for each CDR3 protein, giving no DNA. Listed are about 380,000 distinct CDR3 sequences; just over 2.5% falls within the top ten. Study observations and caveats: No difference was seen in repertoire similarity between concordant and discordant twins, possibly from limited power. Immunosuppressive treatment differences may have increased patient repertoire variability.

The sequenced sample was blood. V usage is TRBV4-1 and J usage is TRBJ2-5; TCRdb lists TRBD1, though no DNA is available to test this call. This clonotype was sampled from a human donor with ulcerative colitis or Crohn's disease, or a healthy co-twin of an affected twin (not recorded which). The CDR3 here is CASSQPDRAEFIQYF.